The 13 T cell receptor beta chains in this list originate from one sample, sequenced in a study of OX40 agonist ivuxolimab in advanced cancers. Using immunoSEQ multiplex PCR, the repertoire was profiled, and TCRdb retains in-frame clones only, with some absent. Of 40,000 to 55,000 clones in the sample, just over 85% were seen once. Specimen: CD4+ or CD8+ T cells sorted from blood, collected in a trial of the OX40 agonist ivuxolimab. These receptors were obtained from an adult with an advanced solid tumor such as melanoma, head and neck, liver or kidney cancer.

Comment on this clone: The sample contains more than one DNA sequence encoding this CDR3. The V call is TRBV28, the J call TRBJ2-2; D is unclear. Germline V gives CDR1 MDHEN, CDR2 SYDVKM. The CDR3 spans 12 residues. The V end was cut by 7 bases, the J end by 5 bases, with 8 bases between. The CDR3 bases are TGTGCCAGCAAAGTGGGGACCGGGGAGCTGTTTTTT. Translation gives CASKVGTGELFF.

V and J are TRBV19 and TRBJ1-2, with TRBD1 matching 9 bases. V was clipped by 7 bases and J by 4 bases; unmatched bases: 4. Germline values: CDR1 LNHDA, CDR2 SQIVND (reference sequence). The CDR3 totals 13 residues. In DNA, the CDR3 is TGTGCCAGTAAAGGGACAGGGAGCTATGGCTACACCTTC. Protein: CASKGTGSYGYTF.

The CDR3 spells CASSYSYRSKYGYTF. CDR3 DNA: TGTGCCAGCAGTTACTCGTACAGGTCGAAGTATGGCTACACCTTC. This chain uses TRBV6-5 with TRBJ1-2; TRBD1 might be the D (5 bases). The CDR3 sequence is 15 residues long. V gave up 0 bases and J gave up 5 bases, with 13 bases separating them. Germline V gene data show CDR1 as MNHEY and CDR2 as SVGAGI.

The chain couples TRBV18 to TRBJ1-3; D uncertain. V was pared by 5 bases and J by 4 bases, with 18 bases between. The length of the CDR3 is 16 residues. Germline V gene sequence: CDR1 KGHSH, CDR2 LQKENI. The DNA for the CDR3 is TGTGCCAGCTCAGCCCCCCTCGGAGGAGCGGGAAACACCATATATTTT. It codes for CASSAPLGGAGNTIYF.

The rearrangement uses TRBV11-3 and TRBJ2-1; 13 positions match TRBD2. The CDR3 has 18 residues. Germline V lookup: CDR1 SGHNT, CDR2 YENEEA. Trimming took 5 bases from V and 2 from J; bases not matched to a gene: 9. CDR3: CASSPWTSGRVTYNEQFF. DNA of the CDR3: TGTGCCAGCAGCCCCTGGACTAGCGGGAGAGTGACCTACAATGAGCAGTTCTTC.

V gene TRBV18 combines with J gene TRBJ1-4; possible D gene TRBD1, 5 bases. Trimming stripped 0 bases from V and 8 bases from J, with 16 bases between. The CDR3 covers 16 residues. CDR1 KGHSH and CDR2 LQKENI come from the germline V gene. The CDR3: CASSPPNSGFGEKLFF. CDR3 sequence (DNA): TGTGCCAGCTCACCACCGAATTCAGGGTTTGGGGAAAAACTGTTTTTT.

This chain uses TRBV7-3 with TRBJ2-2; D unclear. V was shortened by 4 bases and J by 5 bases, with 8 bases between the two germline ends. CDR3 size: 13 residues. Germline lookup yields CDR1 SGHTA and CDR2 FQGTGA. The CDR3 region has the DNA TGTGCCAGCAGCTCCCTGGGGACCGGGGAGCTGTTTTTT. Translating it yields CASSSLGTGELFF.

The CDR3 region has the DNA TGTGCCAGCAGCGTATTGGACTCTGGAAACACCATATATTTT. Its translation: CASSVLDSGNTIYF. The chain recombines TRBV9 with TRBJ1-3; D gene ambiguous. Germline V gives CDR1 SGDLS, CDR2 YYNGEE. The V and J ends lost 1 base and 0 bases respectively, with 5 bases between them. CDR3 length equals 14 residues. Together with reference TRBV9 and TRBJ1-3, the CDR3 gives the full variable domain: DSGVTQTPKHLITATGQRVTLRCSPRSGDLSVYWYQQSLDQGLQFLIQYYNGEERAKGNILERFSAQQFPDLHSELNLSSLELGDSALYFCASSVLDSGNTIYFGEGSWLTVV.

This clone was seen once. The chain has TRBV6-6 and TRBJ1-1; the D gene is possibly TRBD1 (5 bases). Trimming pared 6 bases from V and 4 bases from J, leaving 9 bases between. Germline CDR1 MNHNY, CDR2 SVGAGI (reference sequence). This CDR3 region has 12 residues. The CDR3 loop is CASRDGGTEAFF. CDR3 bases: TGTGCCAGCAGAGACGGGGGCACTGAAGCTTTCTTT.

The V gene is TRBV2, the J gene TRBJ2-7; TRBD1 agrees at 7 bases. V lost 5 bases to trimming and J lost 4 bases; unmatched junction nucleotides: 14. In germline, CDR1 is SNHLY, CDR2 FYNNEI. CDR3 length: 16 residues. CDR3 bases: TGTGCCAGCAGTCCAACGAGACAGGGAATTATGTACGAGCAGTACTTC. Translated: CASSPTRQGIMYEQYF.

The chain is built from TRBV6-5 and TRBJ2-1; 11 bases align to TRBD2. Trimming removed 2 bases from V and 7 bases from J; junction bases left unmatched: 4. The CDR3 extends over 15 amino acids. In germline, CDR1 is MNHEY, CDR2 SVGAGI. CDR3 sequence (DNA): TGTGCCAGCAGTTACGTAGCGGGAGGGCGTAATGAGCAGTTCTTC. Translated: CASSYVAGGRNEQFF.

The J gene is TRBJ2-7, the V gene TRBV28, with unresolved D. The CDR3 has 11 residues. CDR1 is MDHEN and CDR2 is SYDVKM in the germline V gene. The ends were cut back, 6 bases at V and 1 base at J, with 4 bases in the middle. CDR3 sequence reads: CASSRSYEQYF. The CDR3 DNA reads as TGTGCCAGCAGCCGTTCCTACGAGCAGTACTTC.

The chain recombines TRBV5-1 with TRBJ2-7; possibly TRBD1 or TRBD2 for D (5 bases each). V was pared by 0 bases and J by 12 bases, with 13 bases between. The germline CDR1 and CDR2 sequences are SGHRS and YFSETQ. CDR3 length: 12 residues. The CDR3 coding sequence is TGCGCCAGCAGCTTGGGAGGGGAATTGGCGTACTTC. This sequence encodes CASSLGGELAYF.